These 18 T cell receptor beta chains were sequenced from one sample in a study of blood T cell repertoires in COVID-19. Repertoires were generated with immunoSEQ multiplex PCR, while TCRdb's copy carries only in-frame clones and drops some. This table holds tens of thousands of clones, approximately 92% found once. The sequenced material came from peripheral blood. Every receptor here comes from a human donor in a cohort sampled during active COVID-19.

This CDR3 reads CASSVSPLHLAGGYNEQFF. The CDR3 DNA is TGTGCCAGCAGCGTCAGTCCCCTCCACCTAGCGGGAGGGTACAATGAGCAGTTCTTC. V is TRBV9 and J is TRBJ2-1, with 12 nucleotides matching TRBD2. Germline trimming cut 2 bases from V and 4 bases from J; bases unmatched to any gene: 13. Germline CDR1 and CDR2: SGDLS and YYNGEE. The CDR3 consists of 19 residues.

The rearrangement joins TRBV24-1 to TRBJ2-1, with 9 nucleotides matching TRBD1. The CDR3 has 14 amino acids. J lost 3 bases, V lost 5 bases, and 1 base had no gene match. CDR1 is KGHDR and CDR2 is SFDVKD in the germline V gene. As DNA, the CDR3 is TGTGCCACCAGTGGGGACAGGGACTACAATGAGCAGTTCTTC. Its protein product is CATSGDRDYNEQFF.

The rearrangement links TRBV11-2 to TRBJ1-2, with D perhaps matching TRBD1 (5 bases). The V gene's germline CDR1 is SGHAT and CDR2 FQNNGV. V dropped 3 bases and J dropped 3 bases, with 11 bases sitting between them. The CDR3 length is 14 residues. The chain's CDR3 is CASSFLLGDYGYTF. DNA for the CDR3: TGTGCCAGCAGCTTCCTTTTAGGGGACTATGGCTACACCTTC.

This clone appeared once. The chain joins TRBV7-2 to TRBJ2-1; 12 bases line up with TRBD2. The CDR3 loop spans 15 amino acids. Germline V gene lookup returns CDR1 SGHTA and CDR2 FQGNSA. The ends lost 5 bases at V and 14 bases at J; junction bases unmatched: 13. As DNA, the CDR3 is TGTGCCAGCAGCCAGACTAGCGGGAGCTCGTGGGCGAAGTTCTTC. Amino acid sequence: CASSQTSGSSWAKFF.

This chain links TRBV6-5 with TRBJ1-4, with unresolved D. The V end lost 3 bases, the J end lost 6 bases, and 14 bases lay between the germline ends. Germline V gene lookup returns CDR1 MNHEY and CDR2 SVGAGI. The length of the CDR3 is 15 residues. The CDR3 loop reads CASSYGGGIYEKLFF. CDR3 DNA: TGTGCCAGCAGTTATGGAGGCGGAATTTATGAAAAACTGTTTTTT.

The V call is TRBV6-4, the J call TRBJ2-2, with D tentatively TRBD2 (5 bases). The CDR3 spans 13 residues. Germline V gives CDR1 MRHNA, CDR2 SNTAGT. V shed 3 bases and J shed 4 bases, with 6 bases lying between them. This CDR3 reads CASSEGSTGELFF. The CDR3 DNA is TGTGCCAGCAGTGAAGGGAGCACCGGGGAGCTGTTTTTT.

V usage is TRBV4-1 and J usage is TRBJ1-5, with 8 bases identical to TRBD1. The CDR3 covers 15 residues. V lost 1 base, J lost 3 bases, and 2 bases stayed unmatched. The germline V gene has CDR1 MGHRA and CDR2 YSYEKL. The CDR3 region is CASSQGQGINQPQHF. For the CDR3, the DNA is TGCGCCAGCAGCCAAGGACAGGGGATCAATCAGCCCCAGCATTTT.

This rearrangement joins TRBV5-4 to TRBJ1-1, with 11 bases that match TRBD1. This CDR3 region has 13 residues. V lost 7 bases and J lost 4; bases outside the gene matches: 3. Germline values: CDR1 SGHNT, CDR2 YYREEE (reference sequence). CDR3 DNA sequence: TGTGCCAGCGGACAGGGGGCGTCCACTGAAGCTTTCTTT. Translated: CASGQGASTEAFF.

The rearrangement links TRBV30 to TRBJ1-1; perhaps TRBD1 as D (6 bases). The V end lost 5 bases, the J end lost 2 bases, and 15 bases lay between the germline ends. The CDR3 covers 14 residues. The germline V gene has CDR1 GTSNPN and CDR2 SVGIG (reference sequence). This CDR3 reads CAWPGEGVNTEAFF. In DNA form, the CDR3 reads TGTGCCTGGCCCGGGGAGGGGGTAAACACTGAAGCTTTCTTT.

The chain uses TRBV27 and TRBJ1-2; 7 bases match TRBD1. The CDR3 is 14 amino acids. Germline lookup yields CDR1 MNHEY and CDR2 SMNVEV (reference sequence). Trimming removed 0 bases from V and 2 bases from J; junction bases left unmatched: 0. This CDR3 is CASSLSGQNYGYTF. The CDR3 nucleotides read TGTGCCAGCAGTTTATCGGGACAGAACTATGGCTACACCTTC.

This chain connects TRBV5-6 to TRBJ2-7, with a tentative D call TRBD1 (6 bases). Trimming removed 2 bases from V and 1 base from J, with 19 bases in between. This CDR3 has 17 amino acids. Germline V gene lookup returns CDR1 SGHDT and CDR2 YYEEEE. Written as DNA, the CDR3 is TGTGCCAGCAGCTTAATTACACAGGGTTACCTTTCCTACGAGCAGTACTTC. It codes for CASSLITQGYLSYEQYF.

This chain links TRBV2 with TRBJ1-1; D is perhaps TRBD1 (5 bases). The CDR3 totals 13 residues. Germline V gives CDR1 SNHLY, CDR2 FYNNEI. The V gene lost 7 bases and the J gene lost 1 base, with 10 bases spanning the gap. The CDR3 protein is CASIPGENTEAFF. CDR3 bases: TGTGCCAGCATCCCGGGGGAGAACACTGAAGCTTTCTTT.

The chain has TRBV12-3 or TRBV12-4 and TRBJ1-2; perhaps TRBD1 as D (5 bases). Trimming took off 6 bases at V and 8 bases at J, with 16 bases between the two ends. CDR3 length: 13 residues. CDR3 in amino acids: CASSPPGFVGYTF. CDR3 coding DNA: TGTGCCAGCAGCCCGCCAGGGTTTGTGGGCTACACCTTC.

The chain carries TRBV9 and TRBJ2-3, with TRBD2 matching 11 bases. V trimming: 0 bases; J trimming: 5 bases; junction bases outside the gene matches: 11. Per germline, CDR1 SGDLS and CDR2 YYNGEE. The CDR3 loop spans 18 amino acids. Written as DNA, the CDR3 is TGTGCCAGCAGCGTAGATCCCCCTAGCGGGAGGATTAGAGATACGCAGTATTTT. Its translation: CASSVDPPSGRIRDTQYF.

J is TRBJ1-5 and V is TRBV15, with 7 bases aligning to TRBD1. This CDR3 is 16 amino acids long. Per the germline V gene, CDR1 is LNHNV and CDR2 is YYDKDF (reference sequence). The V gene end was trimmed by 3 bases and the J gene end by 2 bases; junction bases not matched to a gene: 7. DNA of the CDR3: TGTGCCACCAGCAGTTTGACAGGGAAGCGCAATCAGCCCCAGCATTTT. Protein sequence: CATSSLTGKRNQPQHF.

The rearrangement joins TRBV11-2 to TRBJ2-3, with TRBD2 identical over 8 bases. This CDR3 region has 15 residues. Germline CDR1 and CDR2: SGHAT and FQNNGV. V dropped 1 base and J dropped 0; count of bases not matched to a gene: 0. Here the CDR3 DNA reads TGTGCCAGCAGCTTAGTAGCGGGAAGCACAGATACGCAGTATTTT. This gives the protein CASSLVAGSTDTQYF.

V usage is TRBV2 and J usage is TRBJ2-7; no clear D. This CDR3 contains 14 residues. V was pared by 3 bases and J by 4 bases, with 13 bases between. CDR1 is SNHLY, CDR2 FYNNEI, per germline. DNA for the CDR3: TGTGCCAGCAGTGAGGTCATCCTACCATACGAGCAGTACTTC. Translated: CASSEVILPYEQYF.

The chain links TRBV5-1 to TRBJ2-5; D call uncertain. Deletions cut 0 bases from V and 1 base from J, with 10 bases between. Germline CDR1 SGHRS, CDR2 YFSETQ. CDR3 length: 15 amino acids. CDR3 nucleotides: TGCGCCAGCAGCTTGGTGGCAGGTTCCCAAGAGACCCAGTACTTC. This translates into CASSLVAGSQETQYF.